The 32 T cell receptor beta chains given below trace back to one sample, sequenced in a study of early stage breast cancer tumors. TCRdb keeps only in-frame clones here, not all; method: immunoSEQ multiplex PCR. The data show around 25,000 clones, less than 75% seen once. The sequenced sample was breast tumor tissue. The receptor source for this set is a person between 55 and 69 years old with breast cancer.

This sequence joins TRBV15 and TRBJ2-4, with a weak D call TRBD1 (5 bases). CDR1 LNHNV and CDR2 YYDKDF come from the germline V gene (reference sequence). There are 14 residues in the CDR3. V gave up 6 bases and J gave up 4 bases, with 13 bases separating them. CDR3 sequence: CATRTRQTKNIQYF. CDR3 DNA: TGTGCCACCAGGACGCGACAGACAAAAAACATTCAGTACTTC. The full variable domain, with the rest looked up from reference TRBV15 and TRBJ2-4, is DAMVIQNPRYQVTQFGKPVTLSCSQTLNHNVMYWYQQKSSQAPKLLFHYYDKDFNNEADTPDNFQSRRPNTSFCFLDIRSPGLGDTAMYLCATRTRQTKNIQYFGAGTRLSVL.

The rearrangement uses TRBV6-5 and TRBJ1-4; TRBD1 might be the D (5 bases). The CDR3 runs to 14 residues. V lost 4 bases to trimming and J lost 4 bases, with 10 bases between them. Germline loops: CDR1 MNHEY, CDR2 SVGAGI. In DNA form, the CDR3 reads TGTGCCAGCAGTTGGCAGGGCTTTAATGAAAAACTGTTTTTT. Its translation: CASSWQGFNEKLFF.

The chain has TRBV11-3 and TRBJ1-2, with TRBD1 identical over 8 bases. Trimming removed 6 bases from V and 8 bases from J; junction bases left unmatched: 11. The germline gives CDR1 SGHNT, CDR2 YENEEA. This CDR3 has 14 amino acids. The CDR3 here is CASRDGQGRRGYTF. As DNA, the CDR3 is TGTGCCAGCAGGGACGGACAGGGAAGAAGAGGCTACACCTTC.

V usage is TRBV2 and J usage is TRBJ2-3; TRBD2 matches 10 bases. The J segment lost 6 bases and the V segment lost 9 bases, leaving 6 bases of the junction unmatched. The CDR3 covers 13 residues. Germline V CDR1 and CDR2: SNHLY, FYNNEI. CDR3 nucleotide sequence: TGTGCCAGTAATTTAGCGGGAGGTGATACGCAGTATTTT. Protein: CASNLAGGDTQYF.

In its sample, this clone was seen a few times. The chain couples TRBV7-8 to TRBJ1-2; D perhaps matches TRBD1 (5 bases). Between the trimmed V and J ends, which lost 7 bases and 4 bases, there was a span of 13 bases. The CDR3 runs 13 residues. Per the germline V gene, CDR1 is SGHVS and CDR2 is FQNEAQ. This CDR3 is CASTGRGGYGYTF. CDR3 coding DNA: TGTGCCAGCACCGGAAGGGGCGGCTATGGCTACACCTTC.

V is TRBV6-5 and J is TRBJ2-2; perhaps TRBD1 as D (6 bases). CDR1 is MNHEY and CDR2 is SVGAGI in the germline V gene. The CDR3 has 15 residues. Trimming left V 4 bases short and J 5 bases short, with 14 bases between. The CDR3 loop is CASSSRTDTTGELFF. The CDR3 DNA sequence: TGTGCCAGCAGTTCCCGGACAGACACGACCGGGGAGCTGTTTTTT.

The chain has TRBV19 and TRBJ2-3; 8 bases agree with TRBD1. Germline assignment: CDR1 LNHDA and CDR2 SQIVND (reference sequence). The V and J ends lost 4 bases and 4 bases, in that order; junction bases with no gene match: 7. This CDR3 contains 15 residues. As DNA, the CDR3 is TGTGCCAGTAGTACCACAGGGGGTTTGGCAGATACGCAGTATTTT. This gives the protein CASSTTGGLADTQYF.

The rearrangement joins TRBV6-5 to TRBJ2-5, with D possibly matching TRBD1 (6 bases). Trimming took off 4 bases at V and 4 bases at J, with 16 bases between the two ends. The CDR3 spans 15 residues. Germline-derived CDR1 and CDR2 are MNHEY and SVGAGI. CDR3 sequence reads: CASSSPTTGTETQYF. The DNA of the CDR3 is TGTGCCAGCAGTTCCCCCACGACAGGAACAGAGACCCAGTACTTC.

The chain couples TRBV7-9 to TRBJ2-4; D is possibly TRBD2 (5 bases). Germline lookup yields CDR1 SEHNR and CDR2 FQNEAQ (reference sequence). The V end was cut by 1 base, the J end by 8 bases, with 9 bases between. This CDR3 has 13 amino acids. CDR3 residues: CASSLGPGDIQYF. The CDR3 coding sequence is TGTGCCAGCAGCTTAGGACCCGGGGACATTCAGTACTTC.

The rearrangement joins TRBV7-9 to TRBJ2-2, with TRBD1 matching over 7 bases. Germline CDR1 SEHNR, CDR2 FQNEAQ (reference sequence). The CDR3 sequence is 16 residues long. After removal of 1 base from V and 3 bases from J, the junction contained 5 bases not matched to a gene. CDR3 sequence (DNA): TGTGCCAGCAGCTTAGATGTAGGGGGCTACACCGGGGAGCTGTTTTTT. It encodes CASSLDVGGYTGELFF.

Comments on this clone: Other DNA sequences in this sample translate to the same CDR3. The chain uses TRBV29-1 and TRBJ2-3; D is perhaps TRBD2 (6 bases). CDR1 and CDR2 from the germline V gene are SQVTM and ANQGSEA. Trimming shortened V by 4 bases and J by 0 bases, and 8 bases separated the two germline ends. CDR3 length: 13 amino acids. The CDR3 DNA is TGCAGCGTTGTGGGAGGAAGCACAGATACGCAGTATTTT. Its protein is CSVVGGSTDTQYF.

The chain joins TRBV18 to TRBJ1-2, with D possibly TRBD1 on 5 matching bases. The V end lost 0 bases, the J end lost 6 bases, and 17 bases lay between the germline ends. Germline CDR1 and CDR2: KGHSH and LQKENI. The CDR3 sequence is 16 residues long. Written as DNA, the CDR3 is TGTGCCAGCTCACCACCACCAGCCCAGGGTTGGAATGGCTACACCTTC. Its protein is CASSPPPAQGWNGYTF.

The chain recombines TRBV6-1 with TRBJ1-4, with 8 bases identical to TRBD1. V trimming: 9 bases; J trimming: 6 bases; junction bases outside the gene matches: 12. Per the germline V gene, CDR1 is MNHNS and CDR2 is SASEGT. This CDR3 contains 15 residues. The CDR3 is CASIHGQGYDEKLFF. The CDR3 region has the DNA TGTGCCAGTATCCACGGACAGGGTTACGATGAAAAACTGTTTTTT.

This clone turned up a few times. The CDR3: CSVYRGLTETQYF. CDR3 nucleotide sequence: TGCAGCGTTTACAGGGGGCTTACGGAGACCCAGTACTTC. The gene calls are TRBV29-1 and TRBJ2-5; 9 nucleotides line up with TRBD1. V lost 5 bases and J lost 5; bases outside the gene matches: 6. The germline V gene has CDR1 SQVTM and CDR2 ANQGSEA. This CDR3 spans 13 amino acids.

This clone was found many times. The gene calls are TRBV27 and TRBJ1-2, with 7 nucleotides matching TRBD1. Per germline, CDR1 MNHEY and CDR2 SMNVEV (reference sequence). V was clipped by 3 bases and J by 4 bases; unmatched bases: 2. The CDR3 covers 13 residues. CDR3 DNA sequence: TGTGCCAGCAGTTTGACAGGGACCTATGGCTACACCTTC. This gives the protein CASSLTGTYGYTF.

A few counts support this clone. The chain links TRBV29-1 to TRBJ2-6, with D hard to call. CDR1 is SQVTM, CDR2 ANQGSEA, per germline. The CDR3 sequence is 12 residues long. Deletions cut 6 bases from V and 0 bases from J, with 3 bases between. CDR3 region: CSVHSGANVLTF. CDR3 DNA: TGCAGCGTCCACTCTGGGGCCAACGTCCTGACTTTC.

The J gene is TRBJ2-5, the V gene TRBV5-6; 7 positions match TRBD2. The ends lost 5 bases at V and 3 bases at J; junction bases unmatched: 10. The CDR3 length is 15 residues. Per the germline V gene, CDR1 is SGHDT and CDR2 is YYEEEE. CDR3 in DNA: TGTGCCAGCAGTTCCCTTCTTCTAGCGGAAGAGACCCAGTACTTC. Protein product: CASSSLLLAEETQYF.

The chain links TRBV6-6 to TRBJ2-7, with a possible D match to TRBD1 (7 bases). This CDR3 is 16 amino acids long. CDR1 MNHNY and CDR2 SVGAGI come from the germline V gene (reference sequence). The germline V and J ends were trimmed by 6 bases and 2 bases, with 20 bases remaining between them. CDR3 sequence (DNA): TGTGCCAGCAGCTCGCGGAGGGACAGAGCTACCTACGAGCAGTACTTC. Protein product: CASSSRRDRATYEQYF.

This clone was found once. V gene TRBV2 combines with J gene TRBJ2-7; D is possibly TRBD2 (6 bases). This CDR3 has 12 residues. Germline-derived CDR1 and CDR2 are SNHLY and FYNNEI. V gave up 7 bases and J gave up 2 bases, with 9 bases separating them. The CDR3 here is CASKSGPYEQYF. The CDR3 region has the DNA TGTGCCAGCAAGAGCGGGCCCTACGAGCAGTACTTC.

The V gene is TRBV7-9, the J gene TRBJ2-1, with 7 bases identical to TRBD2. Trimming at V came to 1 base and at J to 3 bases, leaving 6 bases not matched to a gene. CDR3 size: 16 residues. Germline V lookup: CDR1 SEHNR, CDR2 FQNEAQ (reference sequence). The CDR3 bases are TGTGCCAGCAGCTTAGATGGGCTAGCGGTCTACAATGAGCAGTTCTTC. Residues: CASSLDGLAVYNEQFF. Complete variable domain (other parts from reference TRBV7-9 and TRBJ2-1): DTGVSQNPRHKITKRGQNVTFRCDPISEHNRLYWYRQTLGQGPEFLTYFQNEAQLEKSRLLSDRFSAERPKGSFSTLEIQRTEQGDSAMYLCASSLDGLAVYNEQFFGPGTRLTVL.

V usage is TRBV7-8 and J usage is TRBJ1-3; D unresolved. CDR3 length: 16 residues. Per the germline V gene, CDR1 is SGHVS and CDR2 is FQNEAQ. Deletions cut 2 bases from V and 4 bases from J, with 15 bases between. This CDR3 is CASSLLSGEDGNTIYF. The CDR3 nucleotides are TGTGCCAGCAGCTTACTTTCTGGGGAGGACGGAAACACCATATATTTT.

V and J are TRBV29-1 and TRBJ2-7; D is perhaps TRBD1 (6 bases). The CDR3 runs 12 residues. Germline V CDR1 and CDR2: SQVTM, ANQGSEA. V lost 4 bases and J 3 bases, leaving 10 bases between the germline ends. This chain's CDR3 is CSVVRGNYEQYF. DNA for the CDR3: TGCAGCGTTGTTAGGGGGAACTACGAGCAGTACTTC.

The chain uses TRBV4-1 and TRBJ2-7; D ambiguous. The CDR3 runs 14 residues. CDR1 MGHRA and CDR2 YSYEKL come from the germline V gene. V gave up 9 bases and J gave up 0 bases, with 15 bases separating them. CDR3 amino acids: CASAAVSGSYEQYF. In nucleotides, the CDR3 is TGCGCCAGTGCGGCGGTTTCGGGCTCCTACGAGCAGTACTTC.

The chain carries TRBV4-1 and TRBJ1-1, with 7 bases matching TRBD1. From germline, CDR1 is MGHRA and CDR2 YSYEKL. This CDR3 contains 16 residues. With 1 base clipped from V and 7 bases from J, the junction kept 12 bases outside the gene matches. The CDR3 nucleotides are TGCGCCAGCAGCCAAGGGATCCAGGGGCAGGGGGTTGAAGCTTTCTTT. Translated: CASSQGIQGQGVEAFF.

The chain carries TRBV2 and TRBJ1-5; TRBD1 might be the D (5 bases). CDR1 is SNHLY, CDR2 FYNNEI, per germline. This CDR3 comprises 15 residues. V dropped 7 bases and J dropped 2 bases, with 15 bases sitting between them. The CDR3 loop is CASTGRAWGNQPQHF. For the CDR3, the DNA is TGTGCCAGCACGGGCAGGGCATGGGGCAATCAGCCCCAGCATTTT. Full variable domain (rest looked up from reference TRBV2 and TRBJ1-5): EPEVTQTPSHQVTQMGQEVILRCVPISNHLYFYWYRQILGQKVEFLVSFYNNEISEKSEIFDDQFSVERPDGSNFTLKIRSTKLEDSAMYFCASTGRAWGNQPQHFGDGTRLSIL.

The V gene is TRBV27, the J gene TRBJ2-2, with TRBD1 matching over 7 bases. The CDR3 contains 14 residues. Looked up from germline, CDR1 is MNHEY and CDR2 is SMNVEV (reference sequence). V lost 4 bases to trimming and J lost 8 bases; unmatched junction nucleotides: 7. CDR3 in DNA: TGTGCCAGCAGTTCGAAGGGGGCCCGGGGGGAGCTGTTTTTT. Its protein product is CASSSKGARGELFF.

V usage is TRBV30 and J usage is TRBJ1-2; TRBD1 matches 8 bases. After removal of 2 bases from V and 8 bases from J, the junction contained 4 bases not matched to a gene. This CDR3 is 12 amino acids long. In germline, CDR1 is GTSNPN, CDR2 SVGIG (reference sequence). The CDR3 DNA sequence: TGTGCCTGGAGTCAGGGGGCAGAAGGCTACACCTTC. Its protein is CAWSQGAEGYTF.

The CDR3 nucleotides read TGTGCCAGCAGCTCGCGACAGGCGTCATCTGGAAACACCATATATTTT. This encodes CASSSRQASSGNTIYF. The V and J genes are TRBV7-2 and TRBJ1-3; D might be TRBD1 (6 bases). CDR3 length: 16 residues. Germline V gives CDR1 SGHTA, CDR2 FQGNSA. V lost 4 bases and J 1 base, leaving 14 bases between the germline ends.

This clone has more than one count but fewer than ten. This sequence joins TRBV5-6 and TRBJ2-5; TRBD2 matches 7 bases. The CDR3 has 15 residues. Germline trimming cut 4 bases from V and 4 bases from J; bases unmatched to any gene: 10. CDR1 is SGHDT and CDR2 is YYEEEE in the germline V gene. For the CDR3, the DNA is TGTGCCAGCAGCCAGAGGGGAGGGGAGGGAGAGACCCAGTACTTC. It codes for CASSQRGGEGETQYF.

V usage is TRBV11-2 and J usage is TRBJ2-5; D possibly corresponds to TRBD2 (7 bases). This CDR3 region has 16 residues. V was trimmed by 1 base and J by 5 bases, leaving 17 bases between them. The germline V gene encodes CDR1 SGHAT and CDR2 FQNNGV. The CDR3: CASSLGGGQNPETQYF. CDR3 nucleotide sequence: TGTGCCAGCAGCTTAGGGGGGGGCCAAAACCCGGAGACCCAGTACTTC.

This chain connects TRBV19 to TRBJ1-2; TRBD1 matches 9 bases. V shed 3 bases and J 2 bases; nucleotides not matched to a gene: 1. Germline CDR1 is LNHDA and CDR2 is SQIVND (reference sequence). This CDR3 spans 14 amino acids. The CDR3 nucleotides are TGTGCCAGTAGTATTGACAGGGGGAACTATGGCTACACCTTC. This codes for CASSIDRGNYGYTF.

The chain joins TRBV27 to TRBJ1-2; a possible D gene is TRBD1 (6 bases). From germline, CDR1 is MNHEY and CDR2 SMNVEV (reference sequence). The CDR3 extends over 13 amino acids. Deletions cut 7 bases from V and 8 bases from J, with 17 bases between. The CDR3 sequence: CASTHSRGSGYTF. The CDR3 nucleotides read TGTGCCAGCACCCACTCCAGGGGAAGCGGCTACACCTTC.